This T cell receptor beta chain derives from a study of blood T cells in healthy people across ages (dated by TCRdb to between 2015 and 2016). Notes on the research overall: In model experiments, roughly one uniquely barcoded TCR beta cDNA molecule per two T cells was captured by template switching. Age-related changes in TCR beta repertoire diversity were measured in the study by deep sequencing normalized with unique cDNA molecular identifiers. The donors were split into four age groups: young (average roughly 15 years), middle-aged (nearly 40), aged (62) and long-lived (approximately 80). Using the same blood draw, the study looked at two additional independent replicas of 1 million unique cDNA reads for two donors, one aged 18 to 30 and the other aged 80 or older.

Regarding this clonotype: Its antigen is currently not known. There are no base qualities to consult, and no much larger clone falls within one base.

Results and caveats for the whole study, not just this receptor: As age increased, observed TCR beta diversity per million T cells dropped in a roughly linear way, and a significant reduction was already evident by age 40. Compared with the aged group, more naive CD4+ T cells, fewer expanded clones and increased TCR diversity were shown by the long-lived group, suggesting age selection. Estimates of total diversity based on one million sequenced T cells were considered lower bounds and underestimates. Donor CMV infection status was unknown, potentially confounding age-related changes in expanded clonotypes. Observed TCR beta diversity correlated strongly with the percentage of naive T cells measured by flow cytometry. Since profiling was done on bulk unsorted PBMCs, naive and antigen-experienced compartments could not be conclusively compared.

The 40 or so donors, aged about 6 to 95 years, were systemically healthy Caucasian individuals from Russia. Each donor gave ten milliliters of peripheral blood, collected into EDTA-treated Vacutainer tubes. PBMCs were isolated by Ficoll-Paque density-gradient centrifugation, with at least 7 million obtained per sample. Trizol reagent was used to extract total RNA from the PBMCs, yielding at least 5.5 micrograms per sample. Naive CD45RAhigh/CD27high T cell percentages were measured by flow cytometry on a PBMC aliquot from every donor. Libraries came from 5' RACE. Sequencing used an Illumina HiSeq 2500. A second roughly 6 to 11 cycle PCR used a sample-barcoded 5' primer and a J-beta primer mix. Each TCR beta cDNA molecule received a unique molecular identifier from a template-switch 5' adaptor carrying 12 random nucleotides. Each sample yielded at least 3 million CDR3-containing paired-end reads. The Mint cDNA synthesis kit, primed by a TRBC-specific oligonucleotide, was used to synthesize first-strand cDNA from all RNA. Following uracil-DNA glycosylase treatment, all cDNA underwent a first 18-cycle PCR with the universal primers M1SS and BC2_uni_R. On the authors' methods: For normalization, 1 million high-quality reads were randomly selected from each sample, with every read carrying a distinct molecular identifier. Reads sharing molecular identifiers were discarded rather than binned into consensus sequences. CDR3 identification, clonotype clustering and error correction used MiTCR with a Q25 quality threshold and the strictest error-elimination algorithm. A nonparametric unseen species model with Euler transformation was used to estimate a lower bound on total TCR beta diversity. TCRdb reanalyzed the raw reads on its own, using fastp at Q25 for trimming and MiXCR for clone calling, and kept in-frame beta chains. A single entry per CDR3 protein holds the most common genes and DNA from its merged rows. For this entry, the V and J calls and clone size follow TCRdb and not the study's own pipeline. Recorded for this sample are more than 900,000 distinct CDR3 sequences; 25% to 35% of them occurred a single time. The ten largest clones represent roughly a tenth of the sample.

Including cysteine and phenylalanine, the CDR3 has 16 amino acids. The CDR3 DNA has 48 bases and is translated from base 1. Taken from the germline V gene (reference sequence), the CDR1 and CDR2 loops are GTSNPN and SVGIG. Relative to germline, V is 2 bases shorter and J is 3 bases shorter, with 17 bases between their ends. These data were likewise used in another study, on T cells of mothers and their children. As the second study states: The donors were nine systemically healthy Caucasian individuals, made up of three mothers and their six children. cDNA synthesis consumed the entire amount of extracted RNA, loaded at approximately 1.5 ug RNA in each 15 ul reaction. In the second PCR, sample barcodes and 2-4 random nucleotides were introduced via the M1S primer. Each mother yielded over 8.5 million TCR beta CDR3 reads and each child about 3 million reads. Thymic selection shapes the output of TCR recombination in a similar way in related and unrelated pairs, and inherited differences have a minor effect. Related mother-child pairs always showed normalized repertoire overlap that was slightly higher than in unrelated mother-child pairs, though the difference was never significant. Persistent microchimeric T cell clones were not detected, at a sensitivity of approximately 100 clones per million clonotypes. Deep NGS was used in the study to compare the TCR beta repertoires of mothers and children and to look for features that separate related mother-child pairs from unrelated individuals. The mean age was about 37 +/- 4 years for the mothers and approximately 11 +/- 4 years for the children. After adapter ligation was performed with NEBNext reagents, the libraries were sequenced on an Illumina HiSeq 2000 with 100+100 nt paired-end reads. To prevent cross-contamination, the mother and child libraries were prepared one month apart and sequenced in separate runs. For each donor, between about 500,000 and 2,200,000 distinct TCR beta clonotypes were identified. Naive TCR beta clonotypes were estimated from low-frequency clonotypes matched to each donor's FACS-determined naive share, without sorting.

The origin of this receptor is a woman aged 40 to 50 in good health. The chain joins TRBV30 to TRBJ1-5; matching of 5 bases hints at TRBD1 as the D gene. Sequencing input: blood. The CDR3 in this case is CAWSKGAAGSNQPQHF. At the DNA level, the sequence is TGTGCCTGGAGTAAAGGGGCCGCAGGGTCCAATCAGCCCCAGCATTTT.